This T cell receptor beta chain was found in a study of blood T cell repertoires in COVID-19. Study-level information: COVID-19 samples, acute and convalescent, were from the United States, Italy and Spain.

Germline V CDR1 and CDR2: KGHSH, LQKENI. V lost 5 bases to trimming and J lost 4 bases; unmatched junction nucleotides: 7. This CDR3 has 14 amino acids. Clones were read by immunoSEQ multiplex PCR, and TCRdb kept only the in-frame ones, dropping some. The sample shows some 240,000 clones, around 81% of them seen only once. The clonotype was recovered from a man aged 50 to 60 who had recovered from COVID-19. The chain recombines TRBV18 with TRBJ2-7; 8 bases fit TRBD1. The sequenced material came from PBMCs or T cells enriched from blood (not recorded which). The DNA for the CDR3 is TGTGCCAGCTCATCAAGGACAGGGCTTTACGAGCAGTACTTC. The encoded protein is CASSSRTGLYEQYF.